What follows are 20 T cell receptor beta chains derived from one specimen sequenced in a study of cytomegalovirus exposure and HLA in healthy donors. 13 Jbeta primers and 60 Vbeta primers were used for the PCR. Clones were read by immunoSEQ multiplex PCR, and TCRdb kept only the in-frame ones, dropping some. The sample consists of around 130,000 clones, 80% to 85% of them appearing once. Sequenced sample: PBMCs. The receptors were gathered from a woman between 40 and 50 years old in good health and CMV-seronegative.

J is TRBJ2-1 and V is TRBV7-9, with TRBD1 matching 9 bases. The junction had 2 bases not matched to a gene; V was cut back by 4 bases and J by 4 bases. The germline V gene encodes CDR1 SEHNR and CDR2 FQNEAQ (reference sequence). The length of the CDR3 is 14 residues. CDR3 residues: CASSWGQGYNEQFF. CDR3 nucleotides: TGTGCCAGCAGCTGGGGACAGGGATACAATGAGCAGTTCTTC.

This chain uses TRBV18 with TRBJ2-7; the match to TRBD2 covers 11 bases. V was clipped by 3 bases and J by 7 bases; unmatched bases: 8. In germline, CDR1 is KGHSH, CDR2 LQKENI. The CDR3 has 15 amino acids. The CDR3 protein is CASSPVSGRAGEQYF. The CDR3 nucleotides are TGTGCCAGCTCACCTGTTAGCGGGAGGGCGGGTGAGCAGTACTTC.

The chain couples TRBV6-5 to TRBJ1-2; perhaps TRBD1 as D (5 bases). Deletions cut 6 bases from V and 5 bases from J, with 19 bases between. Per germline, CDR1 MNHEY and CDR2 SVGAGI. The CDR3 runs to 15 residues. The CDR3 here is CASSLLLGGGYGYTF. CDR3 DNA sequence: TGTGCCAGCAGCCTCCTTTTGGGGGGTGGATATGGCTACACCTTC.

The rearrangement joins TRBV11-2 to TRBJ2-2, with 7 bases aligning to TRBD1. CDR1 SGHAT and CDR2 FQNNGV come from the germline V gene. Losses at the gene ends were 3 bases for V and 3 bases for J; bases not matched to a gene: 1. The CDR3 contains 14 residues. The CDR3 region is CASSLGQYTGELFF. The CDR3, as DNA: TGTGCCAGCAGCTTGGGACAGTACACCGGGGAGCTGTTTTTT.

This chain connects TRBV5-1 to TRBJ2-1; maybe TRBD2 (6 bases). Trimming left V 0 bases short and J 12 bases short, with 31 bases between. Germline loops: CDR1 SGHRS, CDR2 YFSETQ. The CDR3 is made up of 19 amino acids. CDR3 sequence (DNA): TGCGCCAGCAGCTTGGTTTATGTTTACGGGGACTCTAGAATTAAAAGGCAGTTCTTC. It is translated as CASSLVYVYGDSRIKRQFF.

V gene TRBV27 combines with J gene TRBJ2-7; D may be TRBD2 (6 bases). Germline assignment: CDR1 MNHEY and CDR2 SMNVEV (reference sequence). This CDR3 contains 15 residues. With 3 bases removed from V and 2 bases from J, the gap between germline ends came to 14 bases. CDR3 DNA: TGTGCCAGCAGTTTCGGGACTCCGGGAACCTACGAGCAGTACTTC. Protein sequence: CASSFGTPGTYEQYF.

This chain links TRBV6-1 with TRBJ2-3; 8 bases match TRBD2. The V gene end was trimmed by 7 bases and the J gene end by 0 bases; junction bases not matched to a gene: 3. The CDR3 extends over 14 amino acids. Germline V gives CDR1 MNHNS, CDR2 SASEGT. Here the CDR3 reads CASNPSGSTDTQYF. In DNA form, the CDR3 reads TGTGCCAGCAACCCTAGCGGGAGCACAGATACGCAGTATTTT.

This clone was seen a few times. J is TRBJ1-1 and V is TRBV5-8; no clear D gene. The CDR3 is made up of 13 amino acids. V was shortened by 3 bases and J by 2 bases, with 8 bases between the two germline ends. Looked up from germline, CDR1 is SGHTS and CDR2 is YDEGEE. The CDR3: CASSSRSNTEAFF. The CDR3 DNA is TGTGCCAGCAGCTCCCGGTCAAACACTGAAGCTTTCTTT. Supplemented by reference TRBV5-8 and TRBJ1-1, the full variable domain reads EAGVTQSPTHLIKTRGQQATLRCSPISGHTSVYWYQQALGLGLQFLLWYDEGEERNRGNFPPRFSGRQFPNYSSELNVNALELEDSALYLCASSSRSNTEAFFGQGTRLTVV.

V and J are TRBV4-2 and TRBJ1-2, with TRBD1 as a possible D gene (5 bases). This CDR3 is built from 17 residues. With 0 bases removed from V and 4 bases from J, the gap between germline ends came to 18 bases. Germline assignment: CDR1 LGHNA and CDR2 YNFKEQ. The DNA for the CDR3 is TGTGCCAGCAGCCAAGATCTGAATAGGGGATTACGCTATGGCTACACCTTC. Amino acids: CASSQDLNRGLRYGYTF.

This sequence joins TRBV27 and TRBJ1-1; D is uncertain. The V gene's germline CDR1 is MNHEY and CDR2 SMNVEV (reference sequence). V was cut by 7 bases and J by 4 bases, with 10 bases left in between. This CDR3 comprises 12 residues. The CDR3 sequence is CASKDPGTEAFF. The CDR3, as DNA: TGTGCCAGCAAAGACCCGGGCACTGAAGCTTTCTTT.

The J gene is TRBJ1-1, the V gene TRBV4-1, with D unclear. Trimming took 4 bases from V and 6 from J, leaving 15 bases between them. CDR1 is MGHRA and CDR2 is YSYEKL in the germline V gene. CDR3 length equals 14 residues. CDR3 bases: TGCGCCAGCAGCCGGCCCAGCGGAGCTCCTGAAGCTTTCTTT. This translates into CASSRPSGAPEAFF.

The chain joins TRBV30 to TRBJ1-3; tentative D call: TRBD1 (6 bases). The CDR3 contains 18 residues. CDR1 is GTSNPN, CDR2 SVGIG, per germline (reference sequence). V lost 0 bases, J lost 0 bases, and 18 bases lay in between. CDR3 sequence (DNA): TGTGCCTGGAGTGTAGCCCCCAGGCAGGGGAGCTCTGGAAACACCATATATTTT. Amino acids: CAWSVAPRQGSSGNTIYF.

The chain carries TRBV13 and TRBJ2-5; 8 nucleotides align to TRBD1. The end of the DNA aligns better with TRBJ2-7, so the J call may be wrong. The CDR3 runs to 16 residues. Germline V gene sequence: CDR1 PRHDT, CDR2 FYEKMQ (reference sequence). CDR3: CASSLRGAGGFHEQYF. The DNA of the CDR3 is TGTGCCAGCAGCTTAAGGGGGGCAGGGGGCTTCCACGAGCAGTACTTC.

This clone was seen a handful of times. The V and J genes are TRBV6-6 and TRBJ2-7; D ambiguous. This CDR3 has 14 residues. Between the trimmed V and J ends, which lost 5 bases and 4 bases, there was a span of 15 bases. Germline CDR1 and CDR2: MNHNY and SVGAGI (reference sequence). CDR3 in amino acids: CASSVTSSAYEQYF. The DNA for the CDR3 is TGTGCCAGCAGTGTGACTTCCTCGGCATACGAGCAGTACTTC.

The gene calls are TRBV4-2 and TRBJ1-5; D is ambiguous. V lost 0 bases and J lost 6, with 30 bases in between. From germline, CDR1 is LGHNA and CDR2 YNFKEQ. The CDR3 runs to 21 residues. CDR3 sequence reads: CASSQDPFGLGGINEGQPQHF. The CDR3 DNA follows: TGTGCCAGCAGCCAAGACCCCTTCGGCCTCGGCGGGATTAATGAGGGTCAGCCCCAGCATTTT.

V gene TRBV4-1 combines with J gene TRBJ2-2; TRBD1 agrees at 9 bases. Germline V lookup: CDR1 MGHRA, CDR2 YSYEKL. This CDR3 region has 20 residues. Trimming removed 1 base from V and 0 bases from J; junction bases left unmatched: 12. CDR3: CASSQVRGQGWESNTGELFF. The CDR3 DNA reads TGCGCCAGCAGCCAAGTCCGAGGACAGGGGTGGGAGTCGAACACCGGGGAGCTGTTTTTT.

V usage is TRBV28 and J usage is TRBJ2-3; 7 nucleotides align to TRBD2. V lost 5 bases and J lost 7; bases outside the gene matches: 6. The germline V gene encodes CDR1 MDHEN and CDR2 SYDVKM. There are 13 residues in the CDR3. The CDR3 DNA is TGTGCCAGCAGTGGGGGGAGGGTGAATACGCAGTATTTT. Translating it yields CASSGGRVNTQYF. Together with reference TRBV28 and TRBJ2-3, the CDR3 gives the full variable domain: DVKVTQSSRYLVKRTGEKVFLECVQDMDHENMFWYRQDPGLGLRLIYFSYDVKMKEKGDIPEGYSVSREKKERFSLILESASTNQTSMYLCASSGGRVNTQYFGPGTRLTVL.

This rearrangement joins TRBV21-1 to TRBJ2-3; the D segment call TRBD2 is taken from the table without a DNA check. TRBV21-1 is noted as a pseudogene. The CDR3 is 15 residues long. The CDR3 coding sequence is TGTGCCAGCAGCAAATTCGGGAGAAGAACAGATACGCAGTATTTT. Translating it yields CASSKFGRRTDTQYF.

This rearrangement joins TRBV7-9 to TRBJ2-7; tentatively, D is TRBD1 (6 bases). The CDR3 totals 13 residues. Trimming pared 5 bases from V and 3 bases from J, leaving 11 bases between. The germline V gene encodes CDR1 SEHNR and CDR2 FQNEAQ (reference sequence). The CDR3 DNA reads TGTGCCAGCAGCCGACAAGGGGGCTACGAGCAGTACTTC. As protein: CASSRQGGYEQYF.

The CDR3 loop is CASSSVRATKNIQYF. In nucleotides, the CDR3 is TGTGCCAGCAGTTCGGTGAGGGCCACAAAAAACATTCAGTACTTC. V gene TRBV28 combines with J gene TRBJ2-4, with a possible D match to TRBD2 (5 bases). CDR1 and CDR2 (germline): MDHEN, SYDVKM. The CDR3 runs to 15 residues. The V and J ends lost 4 bases and 4 bases respectively, with 14 bases between them.